Sequencing of this T cell receptor (beta chain) was carried out in a study of T cells in Graves' hyperthyroidism and ophthalmopathy. This clonotype came up a few times. Its antigen is undetermined. Researchers took RNA transcripts and amplified the TCR beta CDR3 regions from them. Carried out on the TCR CDR3, a first-round RT-PCR used the HTBI primer set. TCRdb independently ran MiXCR on the multiplex PCR reads; one entry per CDR3 protein. The sample gives almost 250,000 distinct CDR3 sequences, 24% of which show up once; roughly 35% is in the top ten. Germline CDR1 is SGHTA and CDR2 is FQGNSA. The length of the CDR3 is 15 residues. V lost 5 bases and J 0 bases, leaving 13 bases between the germline ends. Study-level findings and limits: Most thyroid clonotypes expanded above 0.001 appeared in blood too. Separation of ophthalmopathy from stable hyperthyroidism was achieved by a 13 V-J model.

The diagnostic basis comprised clinical symptoms, serum thyroxine and TRAb, thyroid ultrasound and orbital computed tomography. J is TRBJ1-1 and V is TRBV7-2; maybe TRBD1 (5 bases). This sequence originates from a woman aged 40 to 55 with Graves' ophthalmopathy. The sequencing input was blood. The chain's CDR3 is CASSQRTLMNTEAFF. Here the CDR3 DNA reads TGTGCCAGCAGCCAGAGGACACTAATGAACACTGAAGCTTTCTTT.